This entry describes one T cell receptor (beta chain). Use of 60 Vbeta and 13 Jbeta primers characterized the PCR. Produced via immunoSEQ multiplex PCR; TCRdb's table is partial and in-frame only. In the table there are approximately 160,000 clones, 68% of which are singletons. This sample stems from a study of cytomegalovirus exposure and HLA in healthy donors. Source material: PBMCs. This TCR derives from a man between 50 and 59 years old in good health and CMV-seronegative.

CDR3 nucleotide sequence: TGCGCCAGCAGCCAAGATTTTCTAGCGGCTATGAGAGAGCAGTTCTTC. It specifies CASSQDFLAAMREQFF. The chain has TRBV4-1 and TRBJ2-1, with 7 bases identical to TRBD2. The CDR3 consists of 16 residues. V lost 0 bases to trimming and J lost 10 bases; unmatched junction nucleotides: 12. The germline gives CDR1 MGHRA, CDR2 YSYEKL.